This record concerns one T cell receptor (beta chain) sequence. Its antigen is undetermined. The data are from a study of regulatory dendritic cells for organ transplantation. CDR1 is SGHRS and CDR2 is YFSETQ in the germline V gene. The CDR3 has 15 amino acids. Unmatched junction bases numbered 3, after V lost 1 base and J lost 3 bases. Sorted subsets were CFSE-labeled and cultured about 5 days with allogeneic dendritic cells. FACS sorted CD4+ or CD8+ T cells into CD45RA+ naive and CD45RO+ memory. Here immunoSEQ multiplex PCR was the method, and the copy in TCRdb shows in-frame clones only, minus some. The top ten clones hold around 0.63% of a sample with 12,000 or so clones, roughly 69% of them seen once.

The chain employs TRBV5-1 and TRBJ2-5; TRBD2 matches at 10 bases. The TCR was taken from a human donor in good health. The sample consisted of naive CD4+ T cells from blood cultured with regulatory dendritic cells. Specified subset: CD45RA+ naive T cells. As DNA, the CDR3 is TGCGCCAGCAGCTTGCTAGCGGGGGTGGAAGAGACCCAGTACTTC. Encoded protein: CASSLLAGVEETQYF.